The T cell receptor beta chain under discussion was sequenced for a study of cytomegalovirus exposure and HLA in healthy donors. Findings and caveats of the study: Later work associated roughly 15,000 TCR beta sequences with HLA alleles at 0.05 false discovery rate. The HLA-A and HLA-B alleles of most subjects were reportedly predicted accurately from TCR beta sequences. Per a later analysis, HLA-associated TCR beta chains showed more clonal expansion than other, equally common TCR beta chains.

Both 60 Vbeta primers and 13 Jbeta primers went into the PCR. In the authors' methods: Roughly 73 million unique TCR beta chains, about 10 million of them shared, were counted by a later analysis. Using immunoSEQ multiplex PCR, the repertoire was profiled, and TCRdb retains in-frame clones only, with some absent. V and J calls and clone size follow that table, whereas D and trimming were derived from the DNA. The sample records around 76,000 clones, about two thirds being singletons. This clone was found once. Antigen unknown. The sequence was obtained from a middle-aged man in good health and CMV-seropositive. The sample comprised PBMCs.

The chain's CDR3 is CASSQEDRVSSGANVLTF. CDR3 nucleotides: TGCGCCAGCAGCCAAGAGGACAGGGTCTCCTCTGGGGCCAACGTCCTGACTTTC. V is TRBV4-3 and J is TRBJ2-6; 8 bases match TRBD1. V lost 0 bases to trimming and J lost 0 bases; unmatched junction nucleotides: 4. Germline CDR1 is LGHNA and CDR2 is YSLEER. CDR3 size: 18 residues.